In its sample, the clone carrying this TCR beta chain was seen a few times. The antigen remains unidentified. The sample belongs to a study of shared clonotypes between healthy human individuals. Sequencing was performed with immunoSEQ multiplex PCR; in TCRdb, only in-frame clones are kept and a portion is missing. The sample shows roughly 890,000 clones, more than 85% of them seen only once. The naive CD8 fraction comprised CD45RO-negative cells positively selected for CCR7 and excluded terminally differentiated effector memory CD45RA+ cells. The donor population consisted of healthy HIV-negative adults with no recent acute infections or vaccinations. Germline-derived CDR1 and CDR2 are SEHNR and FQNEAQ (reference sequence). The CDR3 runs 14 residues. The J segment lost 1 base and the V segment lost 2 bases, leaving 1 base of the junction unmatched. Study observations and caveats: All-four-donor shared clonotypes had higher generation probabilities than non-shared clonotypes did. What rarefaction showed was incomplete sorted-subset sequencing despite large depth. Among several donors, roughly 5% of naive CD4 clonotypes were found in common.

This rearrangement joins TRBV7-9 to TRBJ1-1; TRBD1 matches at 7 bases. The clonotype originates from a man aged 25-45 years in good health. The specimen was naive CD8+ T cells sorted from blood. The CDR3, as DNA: TGTGCCAGCAGCTTATGGACAGGGAACACTGAAGCTTTCTTT. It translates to CASSLWTGNTEAFF.